Detailed here is one T cell receptor (beta chain). Its antigen is unknown. Qualities for individual bases were not recorded, and no much larger clone is one base off. For sequencing of the TCRbeta CDR3 region, genomic DNA was extracted from the sorted cells. The immunoSEQ Assay was used for sequencing of TCRbeta CDR3 regions. The clones in this table, taken by TCRdb from immuneACCESS, are in-frame only. Not every clone is retained; where verified, under half of the shortfall comes from an unresolved V gene, and the cause of the rest is unknown. The sample profile shows 65,000 to 95,000 clones; approximately 90% of them were found once. The top ten constitute 0.53% of the sample. Patients with autoimmune disease history or receiving systemic immunosuppression were excluded from the trial. Peripheral blood for TCR sequencing was collected from all dose cohorts at baseline, on cycle 4 day 1, and on cycle 7 day 1. The samples were taken from a phase I, first-in-human, multicenter, open-label dose-escalation trial of ivuxolimab. The trial enrolled adults with locally advanced or metastatic head and neck squamous cell, hepatocellular, melanoma or renal cell carcinoma. Before TCR sequencing, CD4+ T cells and CD8+ T cells from peripheral blood were sorted into separate populations.

The germline V gene (reference sequence) yields SGHNT for CDR1 and YYREEE for CDR2. V ends up 7 bases short and J 4 bases short, with an unmatched junction base count of 11. The CDR3 runs 14 amino acids, cysteine and phenylalanine included. Of all the DNA, just the CDR3 is kept, 42 bases in frame from base 1. The data derive from a study of OX40 agonist ivuxolimab in advanced cancers. Turning to the overall study: The costimulatory receptor OX40 (CD134) was targeted by ivuxolimab, a fully human IgG2 agonistic monoclonal antibody. Intravenous ivuxolimab was administered to patients every 2 weeks at six dose levels: 0.01, 0.1, 0.3, 1.5, 3 and 10 mg/kg. Among the roughly 50 dose-escalation patients, roughly 20 had hepatocellular carcinoma, roughly 15 melanoma, 9 renal cell carcinoma and 9 head and neck cancer. In the dose-escalation cohort, over 65% of patients were male, and the mean age was around 60 years, with a range of 23 to 79. Prior anti-PD-1, anti-PD-L1 or anti-CTLA-4 therapy was permitted, and 40% to 50% of dose-escalation patients had received checkpoint inhibitors. Partial responses occurred in three dose-escalation patients: two with cutaneous melanoma and one with hepatocellular carcinoma. The purpose of peripheral TCRbeta sequencing was to test whether ivuxolimab changed TCR sequence diversity and led to clonal T-cell expansion. The paper covers the monotherapy dose-escalation part of the phase I ivuxolimab trial, which included N ≈ 50 patients.

Study-level results and caveats: Partial responders in the 0.1-3.0 mg/kg groups had among the lowest normalized peripheral clonal expansion, especially among CD8+ T cells. At doses of 0.1 to 3.0 mg/kg, clonal expansion of both CD4+ and CD8+ blood T cells was observed from baseline to week 6. After ivuxolimab, CD8+ T cells had more expanded clones than CD4+ T cells on average. Low levels of normalized T-cell clonal expansion were also seen in some nonresponding patients. Antigen specificity was not determined for the clonally expanded peripheral T cells.

This specimen was CD4+ or CD8+ T cells sorted from blood, taken in a trial of the OX40 agonist ivuxolimab. The receptor comes from an adult with an advanced solid tumor such as melanoma, head and neck, liver or kidney cancer. The receptor chain draws on TRBV5-4 and TRBJ2-7; 7 of the junction bases match TRBD2. The CDR3 reads CASRPQAGTYEQYF. The DNA reads as follows: TGTGCCAGCCGCCCTCAAGCGGGAACTTACGAGCAGTACTTC.